This T cell receptor beta chain was captured by sequencing in a study of blood T cell repertoires in COVID-19 (TCRdb year 2020). In terms of the full investigation: Samples from collaborators originated in the United States, Italy and Spain and spanned both the acute and convalescent phases of COVID-19. The material from the prospective study consisted of cDNA or gDNA derived from T cells, B-cell-depleted T cells, or PBMCs. Deeply sampled blood TCRbeta repertoires from subjects exposed to, actively infected with, or recovered from COVID-19 were included in the dataset. The repertoires were released in a freely available public database meant as a resource for research on the immune response to SARS-CoV-2. The samples were drawn from two sources: the first 160 participants of the ongoing ImmuneRACE study, and over 1,000 subjects contributed by 6 global collaborators. Nearly every sample came with metadata listing a de-identified subject ID, COVID-19 status, age in years and sex. Where HLA class I and class II types were available, the types were taken from metadata supplied by the sample provider, not from assay-based typing. Broader findings and caveats from the paper: Clinical and demographic metadata were provided uncurated, with the amount varying by source and participant.

Remarks on this clone: Its antigen remains undetermined. Per-base quality was not reported, and no clone a single base away is much larger than it.

Each collaborating institution followed its own protocols to collect whole blood in K2EDTA tubes. For TCRbeta analysis, collaborator samples were shipped as frozen whole blood, as isolated PBMCs, or as DNA extracted from either sample type. The immunoSEQ Assay, a bias-controlled multiplex PCR, was used to amplify TCRbeta CDR3 regions from genomic DNA. Turning to the authors' computational methods: Nucleated cell counts per sample were estimated from amplification of reference gene primers within the assay. Sequence reads were collapsed and filtered to measure the absolute abundance of every unique TCRbeta CDR3 rearrangement. Productive Simpson clonality was computed per sample as the square root of Simpson's diversity index over productive rearrangements. In TCRdb, the immuneACCESS table is reduced to in-frame sequences with V and J assigned. These tables do not hold every clone; where another copy was compared, an unresolved V gene accounts for under half, and the others remain unexplained. V, J and clone size are taken as reported in that table, and D and trimming were inferred from the DNA itself. This sample comprises about 200,000 clones, around nine tenths of them detected only once. The top ten hold about 22% of the sample.

The sample was peripheral blood. This TCR was sampled from a man aged 60-69 years with active or convalescent COVID-19.

The bases are TGTGCCAGCAGCCAAGATCCCGGGACTAGCGGACGAGAGACCCAGTACTTC. Its amino acids are CASSQDPGTSGRETQYF. The rearranged chain carries TRBV4-2 and TRBJ2-5; TRBD2 aligns with 11 central bases. Looking up the germline V gene yields CDR1 LGHNA and CDR2 YNFKEQ. The CDR3 spans 17 residues, from the cysteine through the phenylalanine. The entry retains the CDR3 DNA only, 51 bases that are in frame from base 1. Ends trimmed: V by 0 bases, J by 4 bases; bases unmatched to a gene: 7.